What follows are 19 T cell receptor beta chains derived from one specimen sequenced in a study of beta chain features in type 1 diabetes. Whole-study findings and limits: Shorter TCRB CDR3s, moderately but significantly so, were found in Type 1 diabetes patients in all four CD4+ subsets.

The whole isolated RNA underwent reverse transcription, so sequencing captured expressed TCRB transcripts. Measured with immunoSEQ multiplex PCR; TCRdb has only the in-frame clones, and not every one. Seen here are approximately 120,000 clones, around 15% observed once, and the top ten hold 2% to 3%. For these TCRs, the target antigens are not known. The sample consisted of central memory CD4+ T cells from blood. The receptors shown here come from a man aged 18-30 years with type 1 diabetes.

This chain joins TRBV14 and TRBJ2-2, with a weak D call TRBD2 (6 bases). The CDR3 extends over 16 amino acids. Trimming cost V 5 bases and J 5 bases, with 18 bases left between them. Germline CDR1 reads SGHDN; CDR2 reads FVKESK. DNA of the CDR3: TGTGCCAGCAGCGAGCCGGGACTCAAGGGGACCGGGGAGCTGTTTTTT. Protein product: CASSEPGLKGTGELFF.

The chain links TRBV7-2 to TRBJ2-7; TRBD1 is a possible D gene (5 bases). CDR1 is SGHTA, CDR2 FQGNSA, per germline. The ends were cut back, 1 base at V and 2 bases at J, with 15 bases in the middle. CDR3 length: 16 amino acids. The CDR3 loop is CASSLGQGLFPYEQYF. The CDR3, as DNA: TGTGCCAGCAGCTTAGGGCAGGGCTTGTTCCCCTACGAGCAGTACTTC.

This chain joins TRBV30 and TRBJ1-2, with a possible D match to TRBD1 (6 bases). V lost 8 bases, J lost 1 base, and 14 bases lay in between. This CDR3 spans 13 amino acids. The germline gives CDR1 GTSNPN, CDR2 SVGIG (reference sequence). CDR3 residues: CAGRTVNNYGYTF. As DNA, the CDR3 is TGTGCCGGACGGACAGTGAATAACTATGGCTACACCTTC. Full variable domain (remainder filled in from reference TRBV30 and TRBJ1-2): SQTIHQWPATLVQPVGSPLSLECTVEGTSNPNLYWYRQAAGRGLQLLFYSVGIGQISSEVPQNLSASRPQDRQFILSSKKLLLSDSGFYLCAGRTVNNYGYTFGSGTRLTVV.

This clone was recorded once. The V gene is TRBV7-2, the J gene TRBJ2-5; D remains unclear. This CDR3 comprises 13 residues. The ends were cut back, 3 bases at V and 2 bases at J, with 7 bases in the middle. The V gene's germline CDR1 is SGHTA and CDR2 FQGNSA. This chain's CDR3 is CASSLVEQETQYF. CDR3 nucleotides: TGTGCCAGCAGCTTGGTAGAACAAGAGACCCAGTACTTC.

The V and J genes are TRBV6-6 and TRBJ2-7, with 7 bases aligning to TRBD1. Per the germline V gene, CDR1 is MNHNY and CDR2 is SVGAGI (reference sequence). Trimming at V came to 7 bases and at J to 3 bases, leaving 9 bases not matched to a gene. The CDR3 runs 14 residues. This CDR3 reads CASIRQGTDYEQYF. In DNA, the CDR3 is TGTGCCAGCATTCGACAGGGTACGGACTACGAGCAGTACTTC.

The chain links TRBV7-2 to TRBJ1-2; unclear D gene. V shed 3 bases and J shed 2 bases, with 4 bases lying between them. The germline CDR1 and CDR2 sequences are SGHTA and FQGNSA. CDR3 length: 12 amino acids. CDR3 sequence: CASSLGNYGYTF. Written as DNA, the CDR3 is TGTGCCAGCAGCTTGGGGAACTATGGCTACACCTTC.

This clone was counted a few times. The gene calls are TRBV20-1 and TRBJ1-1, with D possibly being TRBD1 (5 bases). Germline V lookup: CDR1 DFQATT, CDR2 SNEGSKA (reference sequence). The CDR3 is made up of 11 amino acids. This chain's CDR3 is CRTGGNTEAFF. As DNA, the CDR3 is TGCAGAACGGGGGGGAACACTGAAGCTTTCTTT.

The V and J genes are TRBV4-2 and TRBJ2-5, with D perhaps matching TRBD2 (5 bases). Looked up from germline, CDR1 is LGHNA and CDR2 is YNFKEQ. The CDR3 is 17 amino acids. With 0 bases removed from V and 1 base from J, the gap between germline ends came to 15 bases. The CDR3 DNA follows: TGTGCCAGCAGCCAAGAACTTTTAGGAGGAGGCCAAGAGACCCAGTACTTC. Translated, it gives CASSQELLGGGQETQYF.

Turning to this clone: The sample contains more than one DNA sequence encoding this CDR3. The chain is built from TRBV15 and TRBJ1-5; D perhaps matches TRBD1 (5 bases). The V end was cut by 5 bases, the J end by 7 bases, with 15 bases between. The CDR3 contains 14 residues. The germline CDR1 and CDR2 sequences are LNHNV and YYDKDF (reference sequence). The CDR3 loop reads CATSGGAGEQPQHF. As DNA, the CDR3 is TGTGCCACCAGCGGTGGGGCGGGCGAGCAGCCCCAGCATTTT. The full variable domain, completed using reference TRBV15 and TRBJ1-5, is DAMVIQNPRYQVTQFGKPVTLSCSQTLNHNVMYWYQQKSSQAPKLLFHYYDKDFNNEADTPDNFQSRRPNTSFCFLDIRSPGLGDTAMYLCATSGGAGEQPQHFGDGTRLSIL.

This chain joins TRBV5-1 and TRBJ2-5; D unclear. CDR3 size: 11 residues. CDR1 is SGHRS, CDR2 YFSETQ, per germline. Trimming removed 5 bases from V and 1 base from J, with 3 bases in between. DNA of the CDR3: TGCGCCAGCAGATTCCAAGAGACCCAGTACTTC. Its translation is CASRFQETQYF.

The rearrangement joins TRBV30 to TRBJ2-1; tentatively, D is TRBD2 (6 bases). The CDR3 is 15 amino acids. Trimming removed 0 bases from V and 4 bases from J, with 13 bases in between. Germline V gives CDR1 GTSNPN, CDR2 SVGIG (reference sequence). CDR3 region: CAWSVPGVRYNEQFF. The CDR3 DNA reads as TGTGCCTGGAGTGTACCGGGAGTCCGATACAATGAGCAGTTCTTC.

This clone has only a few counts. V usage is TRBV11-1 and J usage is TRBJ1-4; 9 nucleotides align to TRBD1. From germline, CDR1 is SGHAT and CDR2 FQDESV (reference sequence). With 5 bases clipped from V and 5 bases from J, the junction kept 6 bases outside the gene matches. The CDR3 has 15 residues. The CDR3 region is CASSPSGTGNEKLFF. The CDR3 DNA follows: TGTGCCAGCAGCCCCTCCGGGACAGGGAATGAAAAACTGTTTTTT.

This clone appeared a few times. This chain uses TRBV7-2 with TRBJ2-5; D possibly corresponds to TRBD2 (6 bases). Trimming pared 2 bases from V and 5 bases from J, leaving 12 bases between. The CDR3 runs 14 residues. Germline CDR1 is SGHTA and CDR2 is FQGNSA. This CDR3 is CASSLREERETQYF. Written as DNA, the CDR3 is TGTGCCAGCAGCTTAAGGGAGGAGAGGGAGACCCAGTACTTC.

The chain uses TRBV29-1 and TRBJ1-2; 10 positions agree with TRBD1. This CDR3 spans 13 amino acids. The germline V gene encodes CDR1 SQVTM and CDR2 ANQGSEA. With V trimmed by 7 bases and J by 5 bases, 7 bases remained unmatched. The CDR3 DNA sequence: TGCAGCGCCCTGACAGGGGGCGAGTATGGCTACACCTTC. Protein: CSALTGGEYGYTF.

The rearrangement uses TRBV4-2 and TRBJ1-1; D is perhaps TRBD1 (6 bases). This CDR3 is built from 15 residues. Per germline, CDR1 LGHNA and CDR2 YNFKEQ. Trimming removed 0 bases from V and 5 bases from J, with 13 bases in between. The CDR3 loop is CASSQDQGGGTEAFF. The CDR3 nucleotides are TGTGCCAGCAGCCAAGATCAAGGGGGTGGGACTGAAGCTTTCTTT.

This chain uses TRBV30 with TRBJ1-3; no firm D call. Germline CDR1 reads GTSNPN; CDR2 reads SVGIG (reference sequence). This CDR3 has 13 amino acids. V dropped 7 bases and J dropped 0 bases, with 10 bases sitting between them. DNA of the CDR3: TGTGCCTTAGTTGGTTCCTCTGGAAACACCATATATTTT. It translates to CALVGSSGNTIYF.

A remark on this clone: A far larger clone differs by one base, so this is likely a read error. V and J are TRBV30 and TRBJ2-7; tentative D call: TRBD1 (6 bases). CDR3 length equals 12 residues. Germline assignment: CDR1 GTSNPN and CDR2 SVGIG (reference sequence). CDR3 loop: CAQMWGPYERYF. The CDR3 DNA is TGTGCCCAAATGTGGGGGCCCTACGAGCGGTACTTC.

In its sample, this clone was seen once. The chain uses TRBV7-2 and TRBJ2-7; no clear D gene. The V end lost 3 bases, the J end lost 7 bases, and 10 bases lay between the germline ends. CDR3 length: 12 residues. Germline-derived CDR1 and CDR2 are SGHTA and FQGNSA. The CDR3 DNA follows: TGTGCCAGCAGCTTTGGTTCGAGGGAGCAGTACTTC. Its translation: CASSFGSREQYF.

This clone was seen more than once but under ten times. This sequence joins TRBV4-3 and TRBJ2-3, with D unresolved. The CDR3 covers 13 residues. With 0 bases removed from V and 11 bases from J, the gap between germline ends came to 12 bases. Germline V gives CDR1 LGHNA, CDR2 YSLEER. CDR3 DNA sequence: TGCGCCAGCAGCCAAGATTATCTGAAGCGGCAGTATTTT. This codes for CASSQDYLKRQYF.